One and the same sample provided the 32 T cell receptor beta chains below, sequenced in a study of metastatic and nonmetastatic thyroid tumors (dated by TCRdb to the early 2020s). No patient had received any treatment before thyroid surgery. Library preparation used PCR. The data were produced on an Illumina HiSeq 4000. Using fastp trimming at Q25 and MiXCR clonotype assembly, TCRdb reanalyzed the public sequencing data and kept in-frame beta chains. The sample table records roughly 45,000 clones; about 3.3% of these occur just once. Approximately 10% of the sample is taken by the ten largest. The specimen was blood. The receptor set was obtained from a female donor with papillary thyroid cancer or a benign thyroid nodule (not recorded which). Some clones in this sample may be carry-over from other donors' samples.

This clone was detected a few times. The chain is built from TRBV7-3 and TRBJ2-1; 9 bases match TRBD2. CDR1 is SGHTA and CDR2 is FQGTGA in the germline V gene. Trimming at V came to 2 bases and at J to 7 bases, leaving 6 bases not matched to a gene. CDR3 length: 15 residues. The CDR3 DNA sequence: TGTGCCAGCAGCTTAGCGGGAGGGGCGGGGAATGAGCAGTTCTTC. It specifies CASSLAGGAGNEQFF.

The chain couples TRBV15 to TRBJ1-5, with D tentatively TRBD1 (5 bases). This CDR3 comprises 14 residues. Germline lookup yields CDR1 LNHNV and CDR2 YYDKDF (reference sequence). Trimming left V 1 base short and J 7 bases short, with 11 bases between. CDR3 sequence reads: CATSRGGFGQPQHF. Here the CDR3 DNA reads TGTGCCACCAGCAGAGGGGGGTTTGGGCAGCCCCAGCATTTT. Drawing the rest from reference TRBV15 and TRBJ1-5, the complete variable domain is DAMVIQNPRYQVTQFGKPVTLSCSQTLNHNVMYWYQQKSSQAPKLLFHYYDKDFNNEADTPDNFQSRRPNTSFCFLDIRSPGLGDTAMYLCATSRGGFGQPQHFGDGTRLSIL.

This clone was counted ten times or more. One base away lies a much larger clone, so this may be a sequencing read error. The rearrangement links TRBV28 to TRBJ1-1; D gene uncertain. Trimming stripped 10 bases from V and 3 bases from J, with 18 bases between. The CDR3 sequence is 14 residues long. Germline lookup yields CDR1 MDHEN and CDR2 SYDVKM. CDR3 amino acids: CATGSGPMDTEAFF. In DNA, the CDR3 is TGTGCCACCGGGTCAGGACCAATGGACACTGAAGCTTTCTTT.

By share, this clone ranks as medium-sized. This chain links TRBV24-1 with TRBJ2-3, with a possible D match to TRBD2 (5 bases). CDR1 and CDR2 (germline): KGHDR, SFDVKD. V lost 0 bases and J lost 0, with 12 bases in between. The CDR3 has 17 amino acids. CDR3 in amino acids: CATSDLDRGSSTDTQYF. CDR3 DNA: TGTGCCACCAGTGATTTGGATCGGGGATCTAGCACAGATACGCAGTATTTT.

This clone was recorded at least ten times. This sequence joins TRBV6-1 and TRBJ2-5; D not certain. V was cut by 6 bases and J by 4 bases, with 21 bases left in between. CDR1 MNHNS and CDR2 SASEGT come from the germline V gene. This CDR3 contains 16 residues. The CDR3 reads CASSRFGGDERETQYF. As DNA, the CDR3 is TGTGCCAGCAGCCGTTTTGGCGGAGATGAACGAGAGACCCAGTACTTC.

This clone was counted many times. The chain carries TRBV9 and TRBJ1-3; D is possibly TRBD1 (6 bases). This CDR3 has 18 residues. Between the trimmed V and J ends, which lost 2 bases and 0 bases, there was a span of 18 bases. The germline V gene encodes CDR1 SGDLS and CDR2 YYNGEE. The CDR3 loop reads CASSVGLGGLSSGNTIYF. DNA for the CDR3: TGTGCCAGCAGCGTGGGGCTGGGGGGCCTATCCTCTGGAAACACCATATATTTT.

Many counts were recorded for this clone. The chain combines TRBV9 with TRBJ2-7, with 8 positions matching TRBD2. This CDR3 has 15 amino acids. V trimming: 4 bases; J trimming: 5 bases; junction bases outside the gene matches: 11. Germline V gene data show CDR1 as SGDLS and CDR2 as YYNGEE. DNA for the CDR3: TGTGCCAGCAGCCCTCACTGGACTAGCAAAAACGAGCAGTACTTC. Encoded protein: CASSPHWTSKNEQYF. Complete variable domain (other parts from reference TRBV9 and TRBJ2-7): DSGVTQTPKHLITATGQRVTLRCSPRSGDLSVYWYQQSLDQGLQFLIQYYNGEERAKGNILERFSAQQFPDLHSELNLSSLELGDSALYFCASSPHWTSKNEQYFGPGTRLTVT.

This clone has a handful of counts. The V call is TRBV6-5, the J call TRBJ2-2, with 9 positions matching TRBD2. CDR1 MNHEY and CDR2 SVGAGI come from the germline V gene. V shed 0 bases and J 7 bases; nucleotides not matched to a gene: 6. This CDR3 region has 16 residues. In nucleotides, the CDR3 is TGTGCCAGCAGTTACTCGGTAGCGGGAGTGGGCGGGGAGCTGTTTTTT. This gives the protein CASSYSVAGVGGELFF.

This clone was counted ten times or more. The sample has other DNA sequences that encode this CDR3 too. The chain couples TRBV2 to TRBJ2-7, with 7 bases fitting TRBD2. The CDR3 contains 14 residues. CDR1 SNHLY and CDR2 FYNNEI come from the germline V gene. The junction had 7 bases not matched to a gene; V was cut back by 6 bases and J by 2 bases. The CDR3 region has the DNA TGTGCCAGCAGGCCTGGACTAGGGCCCTACGAGCAGTACTTC. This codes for CASRPGLGPYEQYF.

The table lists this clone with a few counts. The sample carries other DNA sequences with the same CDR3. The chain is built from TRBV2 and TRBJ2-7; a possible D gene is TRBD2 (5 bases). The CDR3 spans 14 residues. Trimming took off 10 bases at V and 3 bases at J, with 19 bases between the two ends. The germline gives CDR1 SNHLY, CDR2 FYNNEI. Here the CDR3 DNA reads TGTGCCACCCACGGTGGAGGTAATGGCTACGAGCAGTACTTC. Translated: CATHGGGNGYEQYF.

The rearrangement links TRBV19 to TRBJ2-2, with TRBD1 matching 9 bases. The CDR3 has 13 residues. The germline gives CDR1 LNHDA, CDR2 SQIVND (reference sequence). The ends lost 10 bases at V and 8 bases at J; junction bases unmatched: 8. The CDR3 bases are TGTGCCATCCTACAGGGGGCGCCGGGGGAGCTGTTTTTT. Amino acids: CAILQGAPGELFF. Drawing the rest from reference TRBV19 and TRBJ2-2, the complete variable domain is DGGITQSPKYLFRKEGQNVTLSCEQNLNHDAMYWYRQDPGQGLRLIYYSQIVNDFQKGDIAEGYSVSREKKESFPLTVTSAQKNPTAFYLCAILQGAPGELFFGEGSRLTVL.

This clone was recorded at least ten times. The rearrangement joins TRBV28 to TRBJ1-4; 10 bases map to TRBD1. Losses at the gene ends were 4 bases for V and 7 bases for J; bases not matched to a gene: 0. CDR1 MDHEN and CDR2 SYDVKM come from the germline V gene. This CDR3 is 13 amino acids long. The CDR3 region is CASSWTGGEKLFF. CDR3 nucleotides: TGTGCCAGCAGTTGGACAGGGGGTGAAAAACTGTTTTTT.

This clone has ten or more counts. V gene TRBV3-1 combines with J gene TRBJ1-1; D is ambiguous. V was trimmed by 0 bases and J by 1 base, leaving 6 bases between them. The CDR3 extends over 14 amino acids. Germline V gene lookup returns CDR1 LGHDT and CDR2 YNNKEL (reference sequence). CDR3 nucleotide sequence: TGTGCCAGCAGCCAAGATGGCGAGAACACTGAAGCTTTCTTT. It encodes CASSQDGENTEAFF.

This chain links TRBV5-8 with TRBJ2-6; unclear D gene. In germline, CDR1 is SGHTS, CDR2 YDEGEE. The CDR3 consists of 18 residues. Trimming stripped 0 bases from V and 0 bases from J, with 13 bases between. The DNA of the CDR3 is TGTGCCAGCAGCTTGGTTTTAGGGCCTTACTCTGGGGCCAACGTCCTGACTTTC. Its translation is CASSLVLGPYSGANVLTF. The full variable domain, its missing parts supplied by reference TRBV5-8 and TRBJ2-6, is EAGVTQSPTHLIKTRGQQATLRCSPISGHTSVYWYQQALGLGLQFLLWYDEGEERNRGNFPPRFSGRQFPNYSSELNVNALELEDSALYLCASSLVLGPYSGANVLTFGAGSRLTVL.

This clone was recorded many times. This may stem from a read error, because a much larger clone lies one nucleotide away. The CDR3 loop reads CASGEGTSGIREQFF. CDR3 coding DNA: TGTGCCAGCGGTGAAGGGACTAGCGGGATCCGGGAGCAGTTCTTC. The chain employs TRBV2 and TRBJ2-1; 13 nucleotides match TRBD2. The CDR3 is 15 amino acids. The germline V gene encodes CDR1 SNHLY and CDR2 FYNNEI.

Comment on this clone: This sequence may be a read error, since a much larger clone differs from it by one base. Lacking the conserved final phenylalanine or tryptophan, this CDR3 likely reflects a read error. CDR3 bases: TGTGCCAGCAGCTCCGAGGGCGGGAGAGTTAGCAATGAGCAGTTCTCC. Translation: CASSSEGGRVSNEQFS. The genes are TRBV7-3 and TRBJ2-1, with 7 positions matching TRBD2. Trimming cost V 4 bases and J 6 bases; bases outside gene matches: 12. This CDR3 region has 16 residues. The germline gives CDR1 SGHTA, CDR2 FQGTGA.

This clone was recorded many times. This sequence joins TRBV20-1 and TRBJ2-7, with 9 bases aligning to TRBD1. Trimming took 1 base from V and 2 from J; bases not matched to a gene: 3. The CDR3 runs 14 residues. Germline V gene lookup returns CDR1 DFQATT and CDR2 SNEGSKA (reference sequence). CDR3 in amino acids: CSARARDRAYEQYF. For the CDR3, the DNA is TGCAGTGCTAGAGCCCGGGACAGGGCCTACGAGCAGTACTTC.

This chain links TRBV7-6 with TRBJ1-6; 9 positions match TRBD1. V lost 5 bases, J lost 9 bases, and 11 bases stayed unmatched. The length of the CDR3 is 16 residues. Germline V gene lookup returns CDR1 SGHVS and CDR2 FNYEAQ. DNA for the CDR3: TGTGCCAGCAGCCAACGACAGGGACAGGGAAGTTCACCCCTCCACTTT. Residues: CASSQRQGQGSSPLHF. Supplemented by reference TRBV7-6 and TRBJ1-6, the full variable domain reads GAGVSQSPRYKVTKRGQDVALRCDPISGHVSLYWYRQALGQGPEFLTYFNYEAQQDKSGLPNDRFSAERPEGSISTLTIQRTEQRDSAMYRCASSQRQGQGSSPLHFGNGTRLTVT.

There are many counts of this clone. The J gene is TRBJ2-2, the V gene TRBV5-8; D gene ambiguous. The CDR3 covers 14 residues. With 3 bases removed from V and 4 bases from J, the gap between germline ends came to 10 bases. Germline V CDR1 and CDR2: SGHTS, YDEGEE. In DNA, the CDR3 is TGTGCCAGCAGCTGGGATTGGAGCACCGGGGAGCTGTTTTTT. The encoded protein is CASSWDWSTGELFF.

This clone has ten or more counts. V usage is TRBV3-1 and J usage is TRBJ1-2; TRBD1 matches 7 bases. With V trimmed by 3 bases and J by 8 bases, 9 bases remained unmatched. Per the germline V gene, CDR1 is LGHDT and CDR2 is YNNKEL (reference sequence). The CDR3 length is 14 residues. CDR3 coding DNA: TGTGCCAGCAGCCATGCTACAGGGGCGGGGGGCTACACCTTC. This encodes CASSHATGAGGYTF.

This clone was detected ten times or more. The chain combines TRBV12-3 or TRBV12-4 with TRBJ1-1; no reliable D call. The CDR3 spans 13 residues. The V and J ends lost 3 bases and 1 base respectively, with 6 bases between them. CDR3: CASSFKTNTEAFF. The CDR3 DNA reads TGTGCCAGCAGTTTCAAAACGAACACTGAAGCTTTCTTT.

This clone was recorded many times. The CDR3 DNA follows: TGCGCCAGCAGCTTGGGGTTGAGCAGGGGGTATGAAAAACTGTTTTTT. It yields the protein CASSLGLSRGYEKLFF. The rearrangement uses TRBV5-1 and TRBJ1-4; 7 positions agree with TRBD1. The germline V gene encodes CDR1 SGHRS and CDR2 YFSETQ. The CDR3 has 16 amino acids. J gave up 6 bases and V 0 bases, and 8 bases lay outside the gene matches.

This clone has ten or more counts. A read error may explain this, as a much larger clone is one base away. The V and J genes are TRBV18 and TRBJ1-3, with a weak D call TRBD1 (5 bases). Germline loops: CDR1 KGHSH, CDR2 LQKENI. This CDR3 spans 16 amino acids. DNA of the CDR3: TGTGCCAGCTCACCCCGTGTTGCGGGTCGTACGGACACCACATATTTT. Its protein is CASSPRVAGRTDTTYF.

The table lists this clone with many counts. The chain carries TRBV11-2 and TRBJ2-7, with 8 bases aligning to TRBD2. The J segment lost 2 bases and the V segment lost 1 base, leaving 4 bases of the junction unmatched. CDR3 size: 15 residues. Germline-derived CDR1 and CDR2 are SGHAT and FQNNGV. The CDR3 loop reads CASSLASGGTYEQYF. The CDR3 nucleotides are TGTGCCAGCAGCTTAGCCTCGGGAGGGACCTACGAGCAGTACTTC. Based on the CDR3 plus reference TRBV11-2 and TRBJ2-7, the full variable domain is EAGVAQSPRYKIIEKRQSVAFWCNPISGHATLYWYQQILGQGPKLLIQFQNNGVVDDSQLPKDRFSAERLKGVDSTLKIQPAKLEDSAVYLCASSLASGGTYEQYFGPGTRLTVT.

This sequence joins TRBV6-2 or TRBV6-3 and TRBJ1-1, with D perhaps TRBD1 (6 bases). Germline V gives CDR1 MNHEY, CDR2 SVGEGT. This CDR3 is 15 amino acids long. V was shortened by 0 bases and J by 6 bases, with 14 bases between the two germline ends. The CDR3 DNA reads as TGTGCCAGCAGTTACTCGAACCGAGGGGGGGCTGAAGCTTTCTTT. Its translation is CASSYSNRGGAEAFF.

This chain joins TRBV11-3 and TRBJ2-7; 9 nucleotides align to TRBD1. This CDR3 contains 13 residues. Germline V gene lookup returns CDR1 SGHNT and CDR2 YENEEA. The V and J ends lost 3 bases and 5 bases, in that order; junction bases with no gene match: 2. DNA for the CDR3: TGTGCCAGCAGCTTGGACAGGGGTAACGAGCAGTACTTC. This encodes CASSLDRGNEQYF.

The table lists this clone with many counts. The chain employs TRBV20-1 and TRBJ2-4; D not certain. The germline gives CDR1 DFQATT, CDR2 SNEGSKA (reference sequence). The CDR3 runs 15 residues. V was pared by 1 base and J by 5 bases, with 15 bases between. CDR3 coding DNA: TGCAGTGCTAGAGTGCCCCCTCAGATTCAAAACATTCAGTACTTC. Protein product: CSARVPPQIQNIQYF.

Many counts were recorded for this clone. The CDR3 bases are TGTGCCAGTTCTGCGGGTCGGGAAGGTCAGCCCCAGCATTTT. Translating it yields CASSAGREGQPQHF. The chain uses TRBV7-9 and TRBJ1-5; D unclear. V was clipped by 9 bases and J by 6 bases, with 18 bases between them. Germline lookup yields CDR1 SEHNR and CDR2 FQNEAQ (reference sequence). The CDR3 extends over 14 amino acids.

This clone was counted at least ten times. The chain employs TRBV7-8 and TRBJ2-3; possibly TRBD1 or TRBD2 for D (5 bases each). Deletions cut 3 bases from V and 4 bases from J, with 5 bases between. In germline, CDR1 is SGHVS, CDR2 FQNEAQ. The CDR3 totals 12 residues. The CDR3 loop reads CASSLGADTQYF. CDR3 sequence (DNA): TGTGCCAGCAGCTTGGGGGCAGATACGCAGTATTTT.

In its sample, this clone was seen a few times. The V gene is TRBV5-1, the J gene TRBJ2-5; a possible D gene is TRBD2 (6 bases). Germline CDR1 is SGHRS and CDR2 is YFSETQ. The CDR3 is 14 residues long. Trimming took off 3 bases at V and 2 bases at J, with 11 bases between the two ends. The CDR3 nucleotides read TGCGCCAGCAGCTCCGCCGGGGGTCAAGAGACCCAGTACTTC. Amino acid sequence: CASSSAGGQETQYF.

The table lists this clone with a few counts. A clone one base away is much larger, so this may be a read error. As DNA, the CDR3 is TGTGCCAGCAGTTACTCGACAGTGGGCGCGGAGACCCAGTACTTC. Amino acid sequence: CASSYSTVGAETQYF. The rearrangement links TRBV6-5 to TRBJ2-5; possible D gene TRBD1, 5 bases. Germline assignment: CDR1 MNHEY and CDR2 SVGAGI. Trimming stripped 0 bases from V and 5 bases from J, with 13 bases between. CDR3 length: 15 residues.

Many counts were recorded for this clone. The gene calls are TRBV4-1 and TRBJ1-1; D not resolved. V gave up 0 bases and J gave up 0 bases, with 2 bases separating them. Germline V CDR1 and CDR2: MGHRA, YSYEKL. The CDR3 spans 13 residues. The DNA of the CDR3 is TGCGCCAGCAGCCAAGAGTTGAACACTGAAGCTTTCTTT. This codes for CASSQELNTEAFF.